This TCR beta chain was found in a study of blood T cell repertoires in COVID-19. The CDR3 totals 15 residues. The V gene lost 2 bases and the J gene lost 5 bases, with 13 bases spanning the gap. Germline assignment: CDR1 WNHNN and CDR2 SYGVQD (reference sequence). This clone was counted a few times. The method was immunoSEQ multiplex PCR; TCRdb's version includes in-frame clones alone and lacks a portion of them. Counted here are fewer than 200,000 clones, around 90% occurring once; the ten biggest clones make up about 22%. V usage is TRBV10-1 and J usage is TRBJ1-5; D is perhaps TRBD1 (6 bases). The sequence was obtained from a man in his sixties with active or convalescent COVID-19. Sequencing was performed on peripheral blood. This chain's CDR3 is CASSEGRGQDQPQHF. The DNA of the CDR3 is TGCGCCAGCAGTGAGGGCAGGGGTCAAGATCAGCCCCAGCATTTT.